The 21 T cell receptor beta chains reported below all come from one sample, sequenced in a study of OX40 agonist ivuxolimab in advanced cancers. Method: immunoSEQ multiplex PCR; TCRdb's copy keeps in-frame clones and lacks some. The sample contains 150,000 to 180,000 clones, approximately 94% of which appear only once. The sample in question was CD4+ or CD8+ T cells sorted from blood, obtained in a trial of the OX40 agonist ivuxolimab. These receptors were collected from an adult with an advanced solid tumor such as melanoma, head and neck, liver or kidney cancer.

The chain is built from TRBV5-1 and TRBJ1-4, with a possible D match to TRBD1 (6 bases). The ends were cut back, 0 bases at V and 8 bases at J, with 17 bases in the middle. The CDR3 totals 16 residues. Germline CDR1 SGHRS, CDR2 YFSETQ. CDR3 DNA sequence: TGCGCCAGCAGCTTGGGTAACAGGGTAAATTTAGAAAAACTGTTTTTT. Translation gives CASSLGNRVNLEKLFF.

The gene calls are TRBV6-6 and TRBJ2-2; D remains unclear. The V gene lost 7 bases and the J gene lost 1 base, with 7 bases spanning the gap. CDR1 is MNHNY, CDR2 SVGAGI, per germline (reference sequence). This CDR3 has 13 amino acids. This chain's CDR3 is CASTWGNTGELFF. DNA of the CDR3: TGTGCCAGCACATGGGGGAACACCGGGGAGCTGTTTTTT.

The chain carries TRBV19 and TRBJ1-1, with no clear D. Trimming took off 3 bases at V and 2 bases at J, with 7 bases between the two ends. This CDR3 has 13 residues. CDR1 and CDR2 from the germline V gene are LNHDA and SQIVND (reference sequence). The CDR3 DNA follows: TGTGCCAGTAGTATTCGGGCAAACACTGAAGCTTTCTTT. Protein: CASSIRANTEAFF.

This chain links TRBV7-9 with TRBJ1-5; D might be TRBD1 (6 bases). The CDR3 covers 14 residues. The germline V gene has CDR1 SEHNR and CDR2 FQNEAQ (reference sequence). Deletions cut 5 bases from V and 1 base from J, with 9 bases between. The CDR3 DNA follows: TGTGCCAGCAGCCGGGGGGCGAGCAATCAGCCCCAGCATTTT. Amino acid sequence: CASSRGASNQPQHF.

The chain joins TRBV28 to TRBJ1-2; TRBD1 might be the D (5 bases). CDR3 length: 13 residues. Germline V gene lookup returns CDR1 MDHEN and CDR2 SYDVKM. Trimming took off 3 bases at V and 7 bases at J, with 12 bases between the two ends. The CDR3 sequence is CASSLPRVGGYTF. CDR3 DNA: TGTGCCAGCAGTTTGCCCAGGGTAGGTGGCTACACCTTC.

The rearrangement joins TRBV18 to TRBJ2-5, with TRBD1 identical over 7 bases. V trimming: 5 bases; J trimming: 3 bases; junction bases outside the gene matches: 3. Germline V lookup: CDR1 KGHSH, CDR2 LQKENI. The CDR3 sequence is 13 residues long. The DNA for the CDR3 is TGTGCCAGCTCAGGACAGGAAAAAGAGACCCAGTACTTC. Its translation: CASSGQEKETQYF. Supplemented by reference TRBV18 and TRBJ2-5, the full variable domain reads NAGVMQNPRHLVRRRGQEARLRCSPMKGHSHVYWYRQLPEEGLKFMVYLQKENIIDESGMPKERFSAEFPKEGPSILRIQQVVRGDSAAYFCASSGQEKETQYFGPGTRLLVL.

The genes are TRBV11-1 and TRBJ1-2; TRBD1 agrees at 7 bases. Looked up from germline, CDR1 is SGHAT and CDR2 is FQDESV (reference sequence). The junction had 7 bases not matched to a gene; V was cut back by 4 bases and J by 8 bases. The CDR3 runs to 13 residues. The CDR3 DNA follows: TGTGCCAGCAGCTCCCAGGGGGGGCTCGGCTACACCTTC. This translates into CASSSQGGLGYTF.

This chain connects TRBV28 to TRBJ1-4; a weak D match, TRBD1 (6 bases). There are 15 residues in the CDR3. Trimming took 6 bases from V and 4 from J, leaving 15 bases between them. Per germline, CDR1 MDHEN and CDR2 SYDVKM. CDR3 sequence reads: CASSGPGARNEKLFF. In DNA, the CDR3 is TGTGCCAGCAGCGGACCAGGGGCCCGTAATGAAAAACTGTTTTTT. The whole variable domain, remainder taken from reference TRBV28 and TRBJ1-4, is DVKVTQSSRYLVKRTGEKVFLECVQDMDHENMFWYRQDPGLGLRLIYFSYDVKMKEKGDIPEGYSVSREKKERFSLILESASTNQTSMYLCASSGPGARNEKLFFGSGTQLSVL.

The CDR3 reads CASSQGAGTSRSTDTQYF. In DNA form, the CDR3 reads TGTGCCAGCAGCCAGGGGGCAGGGACTAGCAGAAGCACAGATACGCAGTATTTT. The chain carries TRBV4-2 and TRBJ2-3; 9 nucleotides agree with TRBD2. The CDR3 is 18 amino acids. V shed 3 bases, J shed 0 bases, and the junction held 10 bases outside the gene matches. The germline V gene has CDR1 LGHNA and CDR2 YNFKEQ.

J is TRBJ1-1 and V is TRBV2; D is undetermined. The V gene's germline CDR1 is SNHLY and CDR2 FYNNEI. The CDR3 has 11 amino acids. The V end lost 1 base, the J end lost 5 bases, and 2 bases lay between the germline ends. The CDR3 DNA sequence: TGTGCCAGCAGTGAAGAGACTGAAGCTTTCTTT. Its translation is CASSEETEAFF.

The rearrangement uses TRBV6-1 and TRBJ2-5; a possible D gene is TRBD2 (7 bases). This CDR3 comprises 13 residues. The germline gives CDR1 MNHNS, CDR2 SASEGT. Trimming stripped 7 bases from V and 5 bases from J, with 14 bases between. CDR3 nucleotide sequence: TGTGCCAGCATGGGGGGGGGCACGGAGACCCAGTACTTC. Translating it yields CASMGGGTETQYF.

The V and J genes are TRBV18 and TRBJ1-1; D possibly corresponds to TRBD1 (5 bases). Germline-derived CDR1 and CDR2 are KGHSH and LQKENI. CDR3 length equals 14 residues. V gave up 1 base and J gave up 3 bases, with 9 bases separating them. The CDR3 protein is CASSPRGGYTEAFF. The CDR3 DNA follows: TGTGCCAGCTCACCACGGGGGGGGTACACTGAAGCTTTCTTT.

This chain uses TRBV7-2 with TRBJ2-1; no clear D. The CDR3 totals 15 residues. Trimming took off 2 bases at V and 0 bases at J, with 8 bases between the two ends. Germline V gene lookup returns CDR1 SGHTA and CDR2 FQGNSA. CDR3 loop: CASSLTVSSYNEQFF. CDR3 sequence (DNA): TGTGCCAGCAGCTTAACCGTGAGCTCCTACAATGAGCAGTTCTTC.

The DNA for the CDR3 is TGTGCCAGCAGCAAAGCCGGGACAGGGGACGAGCAGTACTTC. Its translation: CASSKAGTGDEQYF. The chain carries TRBV5-6 and TRBJ2-7; 10 bases match TRBD1. Looked up from germline, CDR1 is SGHDT and CDR2 is YYEEEE. The trim removed 4 bases at V and 5 bases at J, leaving 6 bases unmatched. This CDR3 is 14 amino acids long.

This chain links TRBV4-3 with TRBJ2-7, with TRBD1 matching 8 bases. Trimming cost V 4 bases and J 6 bases; bases outside gene matches: 2. Germline V lookup: CDR1 LGHNA, CDR2 YSLEER. The CDR3 sequence is 12 residues long. The CDR3 here is CASSLQGGEQYF. The CDR3 nucleotides read TGCGCCAGCAGCCTACAGGGGGGCGAGCAGTACTTC.

The chain links TRBV28 to TRBJ1-2, with D hard to call. The CDR3 loop spans 15 amino acids. Between the trimmed V and J ends, which lost 1 base and 4 bases, there was a span of 13 bases. The germline V gene encodes CDR1 MDHEN and CDR2 SYDVKM. CDR3 residues: CASSLLPKMGYGYTF. The CDR3 nucleotides read TGTGCCAGCAGTTTATTACCCAAAATGGGCTATGGCTACACCTTC.

This rearrangement joins TRBV7-2 to TRBJ1-2, with D hard to call. V lost 5 bases to trimming and J lost 1 base, with 11 bases between them. The CDR3 is 14 residues long. CDR1 SGHTA and CDR2 FQGNSA come from the germline V gene. This chain's CDR3 is CASSLESHNYGYTF. The CDR3 DNA reads TGTGCCAGCAGCCTTGAGTCGCATAACTATGGCTACACCTTC.

This clone was detected once. The CDR3 protein is CASSLMGGDQPQHF. The CDR3 DNA is TGTGCCAGCAGTCTTATGGGGGGGGATCAGCCCCAGCATTTT. The genes are TRBV11-3 and TRBJ1-5; possible D gene TRBD1, 5 bases. The length of the CDR3 is 14 residues. V lost 6 bases, J lost 5 bases, and 14 bases lay in between. Germline V gives CDR1 SGHNT, CDR2 YENEEA.

The chain is built from TRBV28 and TRBJ2-1; 12 bases match TRBD2. V gave up 5 bases and J gave up 6 bases; unmatched junction bases: 8. This CDR3 region has 16 residues. Germline V gives CDR1 MDHEN, CDR2 SYDVKM. The CDR3 loop is CASSPLASGRANEQFF. The CDR3 region has the DNA TGTGCCAGCAGTCCACTGGCTAGCGGGAGGGCCAATGAGCAGTTCTTC.

V gene TRBV5-1 combines with J gene TRBJ2-7; tentatively, D is TRBD1 (6 bases). The germline V gene has CDR1 SGHRS and CDR2 YFSETQ. The V gene lost 4 bases and the J gene lost 2 bases, with 13 bases spanning the gap. The CDR3 runs to 14 residues. The CDR3 sequence: CASSLNRDTYEQYF. The CDR3, as DNA: TGCGCCAGCAGCCTCAACCGGGACACCTACGAGCAGTACTTC. The variable domain in full, with the rest retrieved from reference TRBV5-1 and TRBJ2-7, is KAGVTQTPRYLIKTRGQQVTLSCSPISGHRSVSWYQQTPGQGLQFLFEYFSETQRNKGNFPGRFSGRQFSNSRSEMNVSTLELGDSALYLCASSLNRDTYEQYFGPGTRLTVT.

The chain recombines TRBV11-2 with TRBJ2-2; 11 bases map to TRBD1. With 5 bases clipped from V and 0 bases from J, the junction kept 5 bases outside the gene matches. Germline CDR1 SGHAT, CDR2 FQNNGV. There are 17 residues in the CDR3. The CDR3 DNA reads TGTGCCAGCAGCCCCACGGGACAGGGGGCGAACACCGGGGAGCTGTTTTTT. Translating it yields CASSPTGQGANTGELFF. Looking up the rest from reference TRBV11-2 and TRBJ2-2 gives the full variable domain: EAGVAQSPRYKIIEKRQSVAFWCNPISGHATLYWYQQILGQGPKLLIQFQNNGVVDDSQLPKDRFSAERLKGVDSTLKIQPAKLEDSAVYLCASSPTGQGANTGELFFGEGSRLTVL.